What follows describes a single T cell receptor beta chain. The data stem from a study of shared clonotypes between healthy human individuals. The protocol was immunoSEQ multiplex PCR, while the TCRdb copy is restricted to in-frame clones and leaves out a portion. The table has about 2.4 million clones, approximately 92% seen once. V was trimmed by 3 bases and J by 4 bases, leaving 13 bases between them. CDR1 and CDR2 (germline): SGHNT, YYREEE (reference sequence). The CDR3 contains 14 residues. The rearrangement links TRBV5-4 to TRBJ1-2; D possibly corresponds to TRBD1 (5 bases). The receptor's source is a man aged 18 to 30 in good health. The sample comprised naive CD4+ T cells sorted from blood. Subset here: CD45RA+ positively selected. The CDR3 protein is CASSWNSGFYGYTF. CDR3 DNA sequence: TGTGCCAGCAGCTGGAACTCAGGGTTCTATGGCTACACCTTC.